This is a list of T cell receptor beta chains from one sample in a study of cytomegalovirus exposure and HLA in healthy donors. The assay was immunoSEQ multiplex PCR, and TCRdb's table has in-frame clones only and misses some. The sample carries around 150,000 clones, nearly 80% recorded once. Sequenced material: PBMCs. These receptors came from a woman aged 40 to 50 in good health and CMV-seronegative. Both conserved end residues are part of each CDR3. The D gene is left open where the match is weak. Size tells how often a clone was seen (once, few, many) or the class of an expanded clone, and some rows leave it out.

TGCGCCAGCAGCCAAGATCGATGGGGCAGTTACACTGAAGCTTTCTTT | CASSQDRWGSYTEAFF | TRBJ1-1 | few | . | TRBV4-1
TGTGCCAGCAGCCTCCCCGGACAGCACTACACCTTC | CASSLPGQHYTF | TRBJ1-2 | once | . | TRBV7-9
TGCAGCGTTGAACGGCAGGGTCGAAACACTGAAGCTTTCTTT | CSVERQGRNTEAFF | TRBJ1-1 | . | . | TRBV29-1
TGTGCCAGTAGTAACCAGCGGGGGGTGAGTGAGCAGTTCTTC | CASSNQRGVSEQFF | TRBJ2-1 | . | TRBD2 | TRBV19
TGTGCCATCAAGTCGGAGGGGGGGCAAGAGACCCAGTACTTC | CAIKSEGGQETQYF | TRBJ2-5 | few | . | TRBV10-3
TGCACCAGCAGCCCCGGGGTTCATTGTTATAGCGGGGCCGACAAAAACATTCAGTACTTC | CTSSPGVHCYSGADKNIQYF | TRBJ2-4 | . | . | TRBV1
TGTGTCAGAAGCTCCCGGCCACGACAGGAATCCTCCACGTTTAGCAATCAGCCCCAGCATTTT | CVRSSRPRQESSTFSNQPQHF | TRBJ1-5 | . | . | TRBV7-5
TGTGCCAGTAGTCCCAGGAGGGCGGGAGAAGCTTTCTTT | CASSPRRAGEAFF | TRBJ1-1 | . | . | TRBV19
TGTGCCAGCAGCTTGCAGGGAAGCTCCTACAATGAGCAGTTCTTC | CASSLQGSSYNEQFF | TRBJ2-1 | few | . | TRBV5-6
TGTGCCAGCAGTGAATCGTCGGACAGGACTTTGGAGCAGTACTTC | CASSESSDRTLEQYF | TRBJ2-7 | . | TRBD1 | TRBV2
TGTGCCAGCAGCTTAGCGCGGGCTACTTCCTACAATGAGCAGTTCTTC | CASSLARATSYNEQFF | TRBJ2-1 | . | . | TRBV7-8
TGTGCCAGCAGCCGTTATTGGACAGGGGGGAATGAAAAACTGTTTTTT | CASSRYWTGGNEKLFF | TRBJ1-4 | . | TRBD1 | TRBV5-6
TGTGCCAGAGACAGGGGTGAAACCGGGGAGCTGTTTTTT | CARDRGETGELFF | TRBJ2-2 | . | TRBD1 | TRBV7-9
TGTGCCAGTACCCCCGCCCGGGGAGGGCTTGGCAATGAGCAGTTCTTC | CASTPARGGLGNEQFF | TRBJ2-1 | . | TRBD2 | TRBV19
TGTGCTAGTGGTTCCACCGGACAGGGAAAGTTCTTC | CASGSTGQGKFF | TRBJ2-1 | . | TRBD1 | TRBV12-5
TGTGCCAGCAGCCAAAGGACAGGGTACCAAGAGACCCAGTACTTC | CASSQRTGYQETQYF | TRBJ2-5 | . | TRBD1 | TRBV14
TGTGCCAGCGGGGGGGGCGGAAGAGCGAACACTGAAGCTTTCTTT | CASGGGGRANTEAFF | TRBJ1-1 | . | . | TRBV5-6
TGCGCCAGCAGCCAACATTCCGGACTCCCTAGCTCCTACGAGCAGTACTTC | CASSQHSGLPSSYEQYF | TRBJ2-7 | . | . | TRBV4-1